A selection of T cell receptor beta chains follows, all from one sample in a study of CD8 T cells in ankylosing spondylitis. TCRdb redid the calling of the 5' RACE reads with MiXCR, one entry per CDR3 protein. This repertoire shows roughly 700,000 distinct CDR3 sequences, roughly 19% found once; its top ten account for around a fifth. Material for sequencing was blood, either unsorted or a sorted T cell fraction (not recorded which). Receptor source: a male donor with ankylosing spondylitis. Both conserved end residues are part of each CDR3.

j_gene: TRBJ1-2; v_gene: TRBV24-1; CDR3aa: CATSDSDRDYGYTF
j_gene: TRBJ1-1; v_gene: TRBV6-4; CDR3aa: CASSDSTGMNTEAFF
j_gene: TRBJ1-2; v_gene: TRBV5-1; CDR3aa: CADIQGGQTNYGYTF
j_gene: TRBJ1-5; v_gene: TRBV30; CDR3aa: CAWSALQGDQPQHF
j_gene: TRBJ2-3; v_gene: TRBV6-6; CDR3aa: CASSLRTSAQYF
j_gene: TRBJ2-7; v_gene: TRBV5-1; CDR3aa: CASSLDHEQYF
j_gene: TRBJ1-1; v_gene: TRBV28; CDR3aa: CASSTAALGHTEAFF
j_gene: TRBJ1-4; v_gene: TRBV27; CDR3aa: CASSLGQGYTTNEKLFF
j_gene: TRBJ2-6; v_gene: TRBV5-1; CDR3aa: CASSAYSGGSGANVLTF
j_gene: TRBJ1-5; v_gene: TRBV19; CDR3aa: CASRGGGQGNQPQHF
j_gene: TRBJ2-7; v_gene: TRBV6-1; CDR3aa: CASRQQGFGYEQYF
j_gene: TRBJ2-7; v_gene: TRBV12-3/TRBV12-4; CDR3aa: CASNRGLAGVGEQYF
j_gene: TRBJ2-5; v_gene: TRBV9; CDR3aa: CASSGGLAGETQYF
j_gene: TRBJ2-3; v_gene: TRBV7-3; CDR3aa: CASSLDGGARTDTQYF
j_gene: TRBJ2-5; v_gene: TRBV5-1; CDR3aa: CASSRVDGSETQYF
j_gene: TRBJ1-5; v_gene: TRBV2; CDR3aa: CASSLQGQGVNNQPQHF
j_gene: TRBJ2-7; v_gene: TRBV11-2; CDR3aa: CASSSGGGHPYEQYF
j_gene: TRBJ1-2; v_gene: TRBV5-6; CDR3aa: CASSLALDSDYGYTF
j_gene: TRBJ1-1; v_gene: TRBV12-3/TRBV12-4; CDR3aa: CASDRVTEAFF
j_gene: TRBJ2-3; v_gene: TRBV20-1; CDR3aa: CSASAGGAPGTDTQYF
j_gene: TRBJ2-5; v_gene: TRBV7-2; CDR3aa: CASSLGGSSYQETQYF
j_gene: TRBJ1-1; v_gene: TRBV20-1; CDR3aa: CSARVRGAGVTEAFF
j_gene: TRBJ1-2; v_gene: TRBV29-1; CDR3aa: CSVEVTGWGYTF
j_gene: TRBJ2-5; v_gene: TRBV6-2/TRBV6-3; CDR3aa: CASSYSPGRNWQETQYF
j_gene: TRBJ1-1; v_gene: TRBV5-1; CDR3aa: CASSLATTANTEAFF
j_gene: TRBJ2-7; v_gene: TRBV20-1; CDR3aa: CSAPSYASYEQYF
j_gene: TRBJ1-1; v_gene: TRBV7-9; CDR3aa: CASSLGPRAEAFF